Each of the 27 T cell receptor beta chains below was sequenced from the same sample in a study of glioma-infiltrating T cells. TCR alpha and beta CDR3 regions were amplified from RNA using iRepertoire nested multiplex PCR. TCRdb fed the multiplex PCR reads into MiXCR, producing one record per CDR3 protein. The sample lists about 93,000 distinct CDR3 sequences, around 42% occurring once. The source material was glioma tissue, nonneoplastic brain tissue, or PBMCs (not recorded which). These receptors were taken from a human donor with low-grade glioma or glioblastoma, undergoing nonglioma brain surgery, or in good health (not recorded which).

This clonotype was counted ten times or more. V usage is TRBV20-1 and J usage is TRBJ2-3; D is tentatively TRBD1 or TRBD2 (5 bases each). This CDR3 is built from 15 residues. V lost 2 bases and J 0 bases, leaving 12 bases between the germline ends. Germline assignment: CDR1 DFQATT and CDR2 SNEGSKA (reference sequence). The DNA of the CDR3 is TGCAGTGCTAGAACAACGGGACCGAGCACAGATACGCAGTATTTT. Protein: CSARTTGPSTDTQYF.

A remark on this clonotype: Germline is not matched at one junction end, which may reflect a read error. This chain uses TRBV7-2 with TRBJ2-5; D is possibly TRBD1 (5 bases). This CDR3 comprises 15 residues. Germline CDR1 reads SGHTA; CDR2 reads FQGNSA. In DNA form, the CDR3 reads TGTGCCGGCAGCTTCAGGAAACAGGCTCAAGAGACCCAGTACTTC. It codes for CAGSFRKQAQETQYF.

In its sample, this clonotype was seen many times. The rearrangement joins TRBV5-1 to TRBJ2-1, with D hard to call. V gave up 1 base and J gave up 9 bases, with 5 bases separating them. The CDR3 spans 11 residues. CDR1 and CDR2 from the germline V gene are SGHRS and YFSETQ. The CDR3 here is CASSLLSEQFF. DNA of the CDR3: TGCGCCAGCAGCTTGTTAAGTGAGCAGTTCTTC. Supplemented by reference TRBV5-1 and TRBJ2-1, the full variable domain reads KAGVTQTPRYLIKTRGQQVTLSCSPISGHRSVSWYQQTPGQGLQFLFEYFSETQRNKGNFPGRFSGRQFSNSRSEMNVSTLELGDSALYLCASSLLSEQFFGPGTRLTVL.

About this clonotype: A much larger clonotype is one base distant, so this may be a read error. The CDR3 loop is CASSSDSLGLGSYNEQSF. CDR3 sequence (DNA): TGCGCCAGCAGCTCGGACAGTTTAGGGCTAGGGTCCTACAATGAGCAGTCCTTC. J is TRBJ2-1 and V is TRBV5-1; tentative D call: TRBD1 (6 bases). CDR1 and CDR2 from the germline V gene are SGHRS and YFSETQ. This CDR3 region has 18 residues.

This clonotype was counted ten times or more. The chain recombines TRBV4-2 with TRBJ2-4; a weak D match, TRBD1 (7 bases). Trimming removed 2 bases at V and 8 bases at J, with 19 bases between. Looked up from germline, CDR1 is LGHNA and CDR2 is YNFKEQ. The CDR3 totals 16 residues. DNA of the CDR3: TGTGCCAGCAGCCAAAGGACAGGAGGGTCGATAGACATTCAGTACTTC. Encoded protein: CASSQRTGGSIDIQYF.

CDR3 sequence reads: CASRDSYEQYF. The CDR3 DNA sequence: TGTGCTAGCCGGGACTCCTACGAGCAGTACTTC. The chain has TRBV6-6 and TRBJ2-7; maybe TRBD2 (5 bases). Per the germline V gene, CDR1 is MNHNY and CDR2 is SVGAGI (reference sequence). CDR3 length equals 11 residues.

This clonotype was detected once. The chain links TRBV27 to TRBJ2-1, with 9 nucleotides matching TRBD1. The CDR3 has 16 residues. V gave up 7 bases and J gave up 2 bases; unmatched junction bases: 9. The germline V gene encodes CDR1 MNHEY and CDR2 SMNVEV (reference sequence). This chain's CDR3 is CASTKRQGVTYNEQFF. CDR3 nucleotide sequence: TGTGCCAGCACCAAACGACAGGGGGTAACCTACAATGAGCAGTTCTTC.

The V call is TRBV30, the J call TRBJ1-2, with D possibly matching TRBD1 (6 bases). Germline CDR1 is GTSNPN and CDR2 is SVGIG (reference sequence). V was pared by 0 bases and J by 8 bases, with 19 bases between. The CDR3 loop spans 15 amino acids. For the CDR3, the DNA is TGTGCCTGGAGTGTAAAGCAAGGGGGAAGGAGAGGCTACACCTTC. This translates into CAWSVKQGGRRGYTF.

This clonotype was seen at least ten times. The V call is TRBV20-1, the J call TRBJ2-1; D gene unclear. The CDR3 is 15 residues long. Germline V gene data show CDR1 as DFQATT and CDR2 as SNEGSKA (reference sequence). The germline V and J ends were trimmed by 2 bases and 0 bases, with 11 bases remaining between them. CDR3 sequence reads: CSARPTRNSYNEQFF. For the CDR3, the DNA is TGCAGTGCTAGACCGACTCGCAACTCCTACAATGAGCAGTTCTTC.

Comments on this clonotype: Just one base apart from a much larger clone, this may be a read error. The chain joins TRBV5-1 to TRBJ2-2, with D uncertain. The CDR3 runs 14 residues. From germline, CDR1 is SGHRS and CDR2 YFSETQ. V lost 3 bases and J lost 2, with 8 bases in between. CDR3 sequence reads: CASSCDGNTGELFF. CDR3 sequence (DNA): TGCGCCAGCAGCTGCGACGGTAACACCGGGGAGCTGTTTTTT.

Ten or more counts support this clonotype. The genes are TRBV6-1 and TRBJ2-3; D possibly corresponds to TRBD1 (5 bases). The germline V gene encodes CDR1 MNHNS and CDR2 SASEGT. V was shortened by 7 bases and J by 9 bases, with 17 bases between the two germline ends. The CDR3 contains 13 residues. This chain's CDR3 is CASTQLRGGTQYF. The CDR3 DNA reads TGTGCCAGCACTCAACTAAGGGGCGGAACGCAGTATTTT.

This clonotype was observed at least ten times. The genes are TRBV20-1 and TRBJ2-7; 9 nucleotides agree with TRBD2. The CDR3 has 15 residues. The germline V gene encodes CDR1 DFQATT and CDR2 SNEGSKA (reference sequence). The V and J ends lost 2 bases and 3 bases, in that order; junction bases with no gene match: 8. This CDR3 reads CSARRLAETRYEQYF. CDR3 DNA sequence: TGCAGTGCTAGACGACTAGCGGAGACCCGCTACGAGCAGTACTTC.

This clonotype showed up many times. This sequence joins TRBV20-1 and TRBJ1-2, with D possibly matching TRBD1 (5 bases). V lost 1 base and J lost 8, with 14 bases in between. This CDR3 comprises 13 residues. In germline, CDR1 is DFQATT, CDR2 SNEGSKA (reference sequence). The CDR3 loop is CSARVPGGSGYTF. DNA for the CDR3: TGCAGTGCTAGAGTGCCGGGGGGGAGCGGCTACACCTTC.

This clonotype was seen only once. The CDR3 protein is CAISDGPGETQYF. The CDR3 DNA reads as TGTGCCATCAGTGACGGGCCGGGTGAGACCCAGTACTTC. V gene TRBV10-3 combines with J gene TRBJ2-5, with D unresolved. The CDR3 spans 13 residues. Trimming removed 3 bases from V and 5 bases from J, with 10 bases in between. In germline, CDR1 is ENHRY, CDR2 SYGVKD.

This clonotype was seen repeatedly, ten times or more. V usage is TRBV12-3 or TRBV12-4 and J usage is TRBJ1-3, with no clear D. This CDR3 is built from 15 residues. The V and J ends lost 5 bases and 2 bases respectively, with 13 bases between them. This CDR3 reads CASSPRVSAGNTIYF. The DNA of the CDR3 is TGTGCCAGCAGTCCCCGGGTTAGCGCTGGAAACACCATATATTTT.

The V call is TRBV3-1, the J call TRBJ2-3, with D maybe TRBD2 (5 bases). This CDR3 spans 17 amino acids. The germline V and J ends were trimmed by 4 bases and 2 bases, with 19 bases remaining between them. CDR1 is LGHDT and CDR2 is YNNKEL in the germline V gene (reference sequence). CDR3 loop: CASSLFGGLEITDTQYF. The CDR3 region has the DNA TGTGCCAGCAGCCTCTTCGGAGGACTGGAAATCACAGATACGCAGTATTTT.

For this clonotype: A read error may produce the germline difference seen at one junction end. The CDR3 protein is CASSIHGGKYQSQHF. The CDR3 DNA reads as TGTGCCAGTAGTATTCATGGAGGGAAGTATCAGTCCCAGCATTTT. The chain combines TRBV19 with TRBJ1-5; D not certain. This CDR3 is 15 amino acids long. Germline V gene sequence: CDR1 LNHDA, CDR2 SQIVND (reference sequence).

Concerning this clonotype: A clone one base away is much larger, so this may be a read error. This chain uses TRBV12-3 or TRBV12-4 with TRBJ1-5; 10 bases align to TRBD1. The V and J ends lost 2 bases and 9 bases, in that order; junction bases with no gene match: 10. The CDR3 totals 16 residues. In nucleotides, the CDR3 is TGTGCCAGCAGTTTACGTTCCGGGACAGGGGTCCGGCCCCAGCATTTT. It yields the protein CASSLRSGTGVRPQHF.

Details on this clonotype: Sequence at one end of the junction differs from germline and may be a read error. In DNA, the CDR3 is TGTGCCACTTCGGAAGGGGGCGTGGGTTCCTACGAGCAGGACTTC. It is translated as CATSEGGVGSYEQDF. J is TRBJ2-7 and V is TRBV24-1, with 7 bases that match TRBD1. CDR1 is KGHDR and CDR2 is SFDVKD in the germline V gene. This CDR3 comprises 15 residues.

As for this clonotype: The junction differs from germline at one of its ends, possibly a read error. The chain combines TRBV18 with TRBJ2-7, with D unclear. This CDR3 spans 13 amino acids. CDR1 KGHSH and CDR2 LQKENI come from the germline V gene. CDR3: CASSPRQIYEHYF. In DNA, the CDR3 is TGTGCCAGCTCACCAAGGCAGATCTACGAGCATTACTTC.

This chain uses TRBV9 with TRBJ1-1; D not certain. The CDR3 covers 13 residues. From germline, CDR1 is SGDLS and CDR2 YYNGEE. Trimming stripped 1 base from V and 5 bases from J, with 9 bases between. The CDR3 DNA sequence: TGTGCCAGCAGCGTAACCAGTAAGACTGAAGCTTTCTTT. Its protein product is CASSVTSKTEAFF.

This clonotype was recorded at least ten times. CDR3 region: CATSGLAGPGEQYF. CDR3 DNA: TGTGCCACATCGGGACTAGCGGGACCGGGGGAGCAGTACTTC. The chain combines TRBV15 with TRBJ2-7; TRBD2 aligns across 13 bases. The CDR3 extends over 14 amino acids. V lost 9 bases and J lost 7; bases outside the gene matches: 9. Germline V CDR1 and CDR2: LNHNV, YYDKDF (reference sequence).

This clonotype has ten or more counts. The chain combines TRBV12-3 or TRBV12-4 with TRBJ2-1; D is undetermined. The V gene lost 5 bases and the J gene lost 6 bases, with 11 bases spanning the gap. The CDR3 has 13 residues. The CDR3 reads CASSTSTSNEQFF. The CDR3 nucleotides read TGTGCCAGCAGTACGAGTACCAGCAATGAGCAGTTCTTC.

This chain connects TRBV20-1 to TRBJ2-1; no clear D. CDR1 is DFQATT, CDR2 SNEGSKA, per germline (reference sequence). The CDR3 spans 15 residues. With 4 bases removed from V and 7 bases from J, the gap between germline ends came to 20 bases. Here the CDR3 DNA reads TGCAGTGCTACACCATCCCACCTAGGGCAGAATGAGCAGTTCTTC. Translating gives CSATPSHLGQNEQFF.

This chain links TRBV6-1 with TRBJ2-5, with 9 bases matching TRBD2. CDR1 is MNHNS and CDR2 is SASEGT in the germline V gene. This CDR3 spans 16 amino acids. CDR3 nucleotide sequence: TGTACCGGCAGTGTCCTCGGGACTAGCAGAAAAGAGACCCAGTACTTC. It codes for CTGSVLGTSRKETQYF.

The CDR3 reads CASRRIQGTSVGSHNEQFF. The CDR3 DNA reads as TGTGCCAGCAGACGGATCCAAGGAACTAGTGTGGGATCCCACAATGAGCAGTTCTTC. The chain links TRBV6-2 or TRBV6-3 to TRBJ2-1; weak D call: TRBD2 (5 bases). Germline lookup yields CDR1 MNHEY and CDR2 SVGEGT. V was clipped by 6 bases and J by 5 bases, with 29 bases between them. The CDR3 is 19 residues long.

Worth noting for this clonotype: A much larger clone differs by one base, so this may be a read error. The chain recombines TRBV4-1 with TRBJ2-7; possibly TRBD2 for D (5 bases). CDR3 length: 13 amino acids. In germline, CDR1 is MGHRA, CDR2 YSYEKL. CDR3 DNA sequence: TGCACCAGCGGACCCCCGACCCTTGTCGAGCAGTACTTC. Translating gives CTSGPPTLVEQYF.